This TCR beta chain comes out of a study of CD8 T cells in ankylosing spondylitis. Points from the study as a whole: There was a TCR beta motif, made of fewer than 10 highly homologous variants, that appeared characteristic of ankylosing spondylitis blood. It was reported that disease-linked clones were significantly enriched in matched ankylosing spondylitis synovial fluid.

MiXCR, run by TCRdb on the 5' RACE reads, gives a single entry per CDR3 protein. The sample carries more than 500,000 distinct CDR3 sequences, approximately 5% recorded once. CDR1 and CDR2 (germline): MNHEY, SVGEGT. Unmatched junction bases numbered 12, after V lost 0 bases and J lost 4 bases. CDR3 length equals 20 residues. This clonotype has a count of ten or more. Its antigen remains unknown. The TCR originated in a male donor with ankylosing spondylitis. The sample taken for sequencing was blood, either unsorted or a sorted T cell fraction (not recorded which). This chain joins TRBV6-2 or TRBV6-3 and TRBJ2-1; 13 nucleotides align to TRBD2. CDR3 residues: CASSYSRTSGSTPLYNEQFF. DNA of the CDR3: TGTGCCAGCAGTTACTCCAGGACTAGCGGGAGTACCCCCCTATACAATGAGCAGTTCTTC.